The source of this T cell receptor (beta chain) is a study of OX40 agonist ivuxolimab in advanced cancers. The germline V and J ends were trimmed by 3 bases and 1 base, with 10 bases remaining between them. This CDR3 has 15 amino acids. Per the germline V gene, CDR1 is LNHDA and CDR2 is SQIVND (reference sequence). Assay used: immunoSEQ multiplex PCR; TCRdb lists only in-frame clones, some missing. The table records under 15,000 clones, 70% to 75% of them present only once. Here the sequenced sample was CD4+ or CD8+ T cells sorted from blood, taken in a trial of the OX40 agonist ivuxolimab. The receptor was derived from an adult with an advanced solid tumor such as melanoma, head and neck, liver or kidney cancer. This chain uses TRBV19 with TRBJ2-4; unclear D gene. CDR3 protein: CASSMGRTAKNIQYF. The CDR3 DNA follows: TGTGCCAGTAGTATGGGCAGGACGGCCAAAAACATTCAGTACTTC.